This TCR beta chain emerged from a study of shared clonotypes between healthy human individuals. Sequenced by immunoSEQ multiplex PCR; TCRdb stores in-frame clones only, minus some. This sample yields roughly 1 million clones, of which about 80% are seen a single time; about 1.4% belongs to the top ten. Overall study results and limits: Sample collection involved blood only; tissue repertoires are likely different.

A word on this clone: The target antigen is unknown.

Trimming took 7 bases from V and 2 from J, leaving 10 bases between them. CDR1 and CDR2 from the germline V gene are MNHEY and SMNVEV (reference sequence). This CDR3 contains 13 residues. The chain joins TRBV27 to TRBJ2-3; D not certain. Source material: memory CD4+ T cells sorted from blood. Subset: CD45RA-negative fraction. The receptor comes from a man younger than 30 in good health. The chain's CDR3 is CASKFGITDTQYF. As DNA, the CDR3 is TGTGCCAGCAAGTTTGGCATCACAGATACGCAGTATTTT.